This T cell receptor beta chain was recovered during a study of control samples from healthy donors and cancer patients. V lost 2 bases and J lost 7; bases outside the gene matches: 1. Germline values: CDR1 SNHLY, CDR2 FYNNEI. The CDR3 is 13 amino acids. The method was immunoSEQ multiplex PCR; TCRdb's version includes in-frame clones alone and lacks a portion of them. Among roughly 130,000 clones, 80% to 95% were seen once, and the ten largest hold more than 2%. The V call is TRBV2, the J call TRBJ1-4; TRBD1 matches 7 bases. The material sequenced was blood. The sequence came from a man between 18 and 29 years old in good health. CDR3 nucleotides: TGTGCCAGCAGTGAACAGGGGGGTGAAAAACTGTTTTTT. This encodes CASSEQGGEKLFF.